These 23 T cell receptor beta chains share one sample of origin, sequenced in a study of neurological immune-mediated disorders. TCRdb independently ran MiXCR on the 5' RACE reads; one entry per CDR3 protein. The data hold 81,000 or so distinct CDR3 sequences, with less than 15% observed a single time. The time point here: longitudinal time-point 2. Sequenced material: PBMCs. The receptors were gathered from a female donor with HTLV-1-associated myelopathy (HAM/TSP).

The table lists this clonotype with many counts. J is TRBJ2-5 and V is TRBV12-3 or TRBV12-4; maybe TRBD1 (5 bases). The CDR3 is 14 amino acids. V gave up 0 bases and J gave up 2 bases, with 7 bases separating them. CDR3 protein: CASSLATVQETQYF. CDR3 sequence (DNA): TGTGCCAGCAGTTTAGCGACAGTTCAAGAGACCCAGTACTTC.

Turning to this clonotype: A read error may be the cause here, since a much bigger clone is one base away. V is TRBV11-1 and J is TRBJ1-5, with TRBD1 identical over 8 bases. This CDR3 has 16 amino acids. Germline V gene sequence: CDR1 SGHAT, CDR2 FQDESV (reference sequence). The CDR3 DNA reads TGTGCCAGCAGCGCACGACAGGGGATTGACAATCAGCACCAGCATTTT. Encoded protein: CASSARQGIDNQHQHF. The variable domain in full, completed from reference TRBV11-1 and TRBJ1-5, reads EAEVAQSPRYKITEKSQAVAFWCDPISGHATLYWYRQILGQGPELLVQFQDESVVDDSQLPKDRFSAERLKGVDSTLKIQPAELGDSAMYLCASSARQGIDNQHQHFGDGTRLSIL.

Ten or more counts support this clonotype. The chain couples TRBV4-2 to TRBJ1-3; 10 bases align to TRBD1. The V segment lost 1 base and the J segment 3 bases; nucleotides outside the gene matches: 9. From germline, CDR1 is LGHNA and CDR2 YNFKEQ. The CDR3 is 18 amino acids. The CDR3, as DNA: TGTGCCAGCAGCCAAGGGGATGTGGGACAGGGGTTTGGAAACACCATATATTTT. Translation: CASSQGDVGQGFGNTIYF.

Turning to this clonotype: This may be a read error, as it is one base from a much larger clone. V and J are TRBV6-2 or TRBV6-3 and TRBJ2-1; D might be TRBD1 or TRBD2, each matching 5 bases. The CDR3 totals 14 residues. Per the germline V gene, CDR1 is MNHEY and CDR2 is SVGEGT. V was cut by 8 bases and J by 3 bases, with 14 bases left in between. CDR3 coding DNA: TGTGCCAGCGAAGTGGGGGTGGGCTACAATGAGCAGTTCTTC. Translating gives CASEVGVGYNEQFF.

This clonotype was counted at least ten times. The chain uses TRBV20-1 and TRBJ2-3, with TRBD2 identical over 10 bases. The length of the CDR3 is 15 residues. Germline V gives CDR1 DFQATT, CDR2 SNEGSKA (reference sequence). V trimming: 3 bases; J trimming: 2 bases; junction bases outside the gene matches: 5. The CDR3 region is CSASRLAGVTDTQYF. The CDR3 bases are TGCAGTGCTAGTCGGCTAGCGGGGGTCACAGATACGCAGTATTTT.

This clonotype was recorded at least ten times. The V call is TRBV5-1, the J call TRBJ2-3; D not certain. The CDR3 contains 14 residues. The V gene lost 0 bases and the J gene lost 4 bases, with 9 bases spanning the gap. The germline V gene has CDR1 SGHRS and CDR2 YFSETQ. CDR3 in DNA: TGCGCCAGCAGCTTGGGTCCAGATGCAGATACGCAGTATTTT. Translating gives CASSLGPDADTQYF.

This clonotype was seen ten or more times. This sequence joins TRBV20-1 and TRBJ1-2; D might be TRBD1 (5 bases). The CDR3 extends over 16 amino acids. The germline V and J ends were trimmed by 0 bases and 5 bases, with 19 bases remaining between them. Germline loops: CDR1 DFQATT, CDR2 SNEGSKA (reference sequence). The CDR3 spells CSARDATASYPYGYTF. In DNA, the CDR3 is TGCAGTGCTAGAGATGCGACAGCTAGCTACCCTTATGGCTACACCTTC.

The sample holds many counts of this clonotype. The J gene is TRBJ2-1, the V gene TRBV7-9, with TRBD1 matching over 10 bases. Germline V gene data show CDR1 as SEHNR and CDR2 as FQNEAQ (reference sequence). The V gene end was trimmed by 5 bases and the J gene end by 6 bases; junction bases not matched to a gene: 7. There are 15 residues in the CDR3. Here the CDR3 DNA reads TGTGCCAGCAGCGCCCCGGGGACAGGGGCCAATGAGCAGTTCTTC. Translating gives CASSAPGTGANEQFF. Combining the CDR3 with reference TRBV7-9 and TRBJ2-1 gives the whole variable domain DTGVSQNPRHKITKRGQNVTFRCDPISEHNRLYWYRQTLGQGPEFLTYFQNEAQLEKSRLLSDRFSAERPKGSFSTLEIQRTEQGDSAMYLCASSAPGTGANEQFFGPGTRLTVL.

In regard to this clonotype: This may be a read error, as it is one base from a much larger clone. The gene calls are TRBV11-2 and TRBJ2-3; no clear D gene. The germline gives CDR1 SGHAT, CDR2 FQNNGV. The CDR3 extends over 13 amino acids. Trimming left V 4 bases short and J 8 bases short, with 13 bases between. CDR3 bases: TGTGCCAGCAGCTCGGTGATAGGCGGTACGCAGTATTTT. Translating gives CASSSVIGGTQYF.

This clonotype has a count of ten or more. The rearrangement links TRBV20-1 to TRBJ2-3, with D possibly being TRBD2 (5 bases). The V gene lost 0 bases and the J gene lost 1 base, with 8 bases spanning the gap. This CDR3 contains 14 residues. Germline CDR1 is DFQATT and CDR2 is SNEGSKA (reference sequence). CDR3 nucleotide sequence: TGCAGTGCTAGAGATAAGGGAGGCACAGATACGCAGTATTTT. Protein: CSARDKGGTDTQYF.

Many counts were recorded for this clonotype. The V and J genes are TRBV5-1 and TRBJ2-3; no clear D. Germline assignment: CDR1 SGHRS and CDR2 YFSETQ. Trimming took off 1 base at V and 0 bases at J, with 15 bases between the two ends. The CDR3 length is 17 residues. CDR3: CASSLWARGLSTDTQYF. The CDR3 DNA reads TGCGCCAGCAGCTTGTGGGCTAGAGGCCTTAGCACAGATACGCAGTATTTT.

Of note for this clonotype: The CDR3 end shows no conserved phenylalanine or tryptophan, and so a read error is likely. For the CDR3, the DNA is TGCGCCAGCAGATTAGTTCCCGGTTCAGTCACTGAAGCTTTCGTT. Residues: CASRLVPGSVTEAFV. The chain carries TRBV5-1 and TRBJ1-1; D is uncertain. This CDR3 is 15 amino acids long. Germline V gene data show CDR1 as SGHRS and CDR2 as YFSETQ. V was shortened by 5 bases and J by 4 bases, with 18 bases between the two germline ends.

There are many counts of this clonotype. The rearrangement joins TRBV3-1 to TRBJ2-1; the D is unclear. The V end was cut by 4 bases, the J end by 15 bases, with 13 bases between. Germline CDR1 reads LGHDT; CDR2 reads YNNKEL (reference sequence). This CDR3 is built from 11 residues. The chain's CDR3 is CASSRARDLFF. CDR3 in DNA: TGTGCCAGCAGCCGGGCCCGCGATCTGTTCTTC.

This clonotype was observed many times. The chain carries TRBV6-5 and TRBJ2-5, with 7 positions matching TRBD1. CDR1 and CDR2 from the germline V gene are MNHEY and SVGAGI. The V and J ends lost 6 bases and 0 bases, in that order; junction bases with no gene match: 4. The CDR3 totals 14 residues. The DNA of the CDR3 is TGTGCCAGCAGCCAGACAGGGTACCAAGAGACCCAGTACTTC. Amino acid sequence: CASSQTGYQETQYF.

There are many counts of this clonotype. In nucleotides, the CDR3 is TGCAGTGCTACCGCTTTAAACAATGAGCAGTTCTTC. Its protein product is CSATALNNEQFF. The genes are TRBV20-1 and TRBJ2-1; no clear D gene. The V and J ends lost 4 bases and 5 bases respectively, with 9 bases between them. CDR1 and CDR2 (germline): DFQATT, SNEGSKA (reference sequence). The CDR3 sequence is 12 residues long.

There are many counts of this clonotype. The chain joins TRBV9 to TRBJ2-5; TRBD2 aligns across 15 bases. CDR1 SGDLS and CDR2 YYNGEE come from the germline V gene. The V and J ends lost 2 bases and 1 base, in that order; junction bases with no gene match: 3. CDR3 length: 17 amino acids. Here the CDR3 reads CASSVGTSGGTQETQYF. CDR3 sequence (DNA): TGTGCCAGCAGCGTTGGGACTAGCGGGGGGACCCAAGAGACCCAGTACTTC.

A note on this clonotype: Compared with germline, one end of the junction differs, possibly owing to a read error. CDR3 coding DNA: TGTGCCGGCAGCCGCGGGAGGGACACTGAAGCTTTCTTT. Translating gives CAGSRGRDTEAFF. This chain joins TRBV5-6 and TRBJ1-1; D uncertain. Germline V gives CDR1 SGHDT, CDR2 YYEEEE. CDR3 length: 13 amino acids.

This clonotype was found many times. The chain combines TRBV20-1 with TRBJ1-2; D not resolved. The CDR3 contains 12 residues. Germline CDR1 DFQATT, CDR2 SNEGSKA (reference sequence). The V end was cut by 3 bases, the J end by 5 bases, with 10 bases between. The CDR3, as DNA: TGCAGTGCTAGCCCGGCGGGGTATGGCTACACCTTC. Its protein is CSASPAGYGYTF.

This clonotype was counted at least ten times. The chain links TRBV29-1 to TRBJ2-7, with 7 positions matching TRBD1. The germline gives CDR1 SQVTM, CDR2 ANQGSEA. V was clipped by 2 bases and J by 3 bases; unmatched bases: 1. The CDR3 totals 12 residues. For the CDR3, the DNA is TGCAGCGTTGAACGGGACAGCTACGAGCAGTACTTC. It encodes CSVERDSYEQYF.

At least ten counts were recorded for this clonotype. This sequence joins TRBV15 and TRBJ2-7; no clear D. This CDR3 region has 12 residues. Germline V gene data show CDR1 as LNHNV and CDR2 as YYDKDF (reference sequence). V was clipped by 2 bases and J by 6 bases, with 8 bases between them. This CDR3 reads CATSRKGFEQYF. CDR3 bases: TGTGCCACCAGCAGAAAAGGGTTCGAGCAGTACTTC.

This clonotype has at least ten counts. This chain links TRBV10-3 with TRBJ2-7, with 7 bases aligning to TRBD1. This CDR3 contains 14 residues. Germline CDR1 reads ENHRY; CDR2 reads SYGVKD. With V trimmed by 2 bases and J by 5 bases, 6 bases remained unmatched. The CDR3 DNA is TGTGCCATCAGTGAGGAGACAGGGAACCACGAGCAGTACTTC. Amino acids: CAISEETGNHEQYF.

This clonotype has only a few counts. The gene calls are TRBV18 and TRBJ2-1, with D possibly TRBD2 on 7 matching bases. This CDR3 has 14 amino acids. The germline CDR1 and CDR2 sequences are KGHSH and LQKENI. V was pared by 6 bases and J by 8 bases, with 17 bases between. CDR3 coding DNA: TGTGCCAGCTCCCGCTGGGGGGGCCTCGATGAGCAGTTCTTC. This gives the protein CASSRWGGLDEQFF.

This clonotype appeared many times. This chain joins TRBV5-1 and TRBJ2-7; 7 nucleotides align to TRBD1. V was clipped by 4 bases and J by 3 bases; unmatched bases: 16. This CDR3 is built from 17 residues. Germline assignment: CDR1 SGHRS and CDR2 YFSETQ. The CDR3 is CASSMLRLQGPLYEQYF. In nucleotides, the CDR3 is TGCGCCAGCAGCATGCTACGTTTACAGGGGCCTCTCTACGAGCAGTACTTC. Variable domain in full (rest from reference TRBV5-1 and TRBJ2-7): KAGVTQTPRYLIKTRGQQVTLSCSPISGHRSVSWYQQTPGQGLQFLFEYFSETQRNKGNFPGRFSGRQFSNSRSEMNVSTLELGDSALYLCASSMLRLQGPLYEQYFGPGTRLTVT.